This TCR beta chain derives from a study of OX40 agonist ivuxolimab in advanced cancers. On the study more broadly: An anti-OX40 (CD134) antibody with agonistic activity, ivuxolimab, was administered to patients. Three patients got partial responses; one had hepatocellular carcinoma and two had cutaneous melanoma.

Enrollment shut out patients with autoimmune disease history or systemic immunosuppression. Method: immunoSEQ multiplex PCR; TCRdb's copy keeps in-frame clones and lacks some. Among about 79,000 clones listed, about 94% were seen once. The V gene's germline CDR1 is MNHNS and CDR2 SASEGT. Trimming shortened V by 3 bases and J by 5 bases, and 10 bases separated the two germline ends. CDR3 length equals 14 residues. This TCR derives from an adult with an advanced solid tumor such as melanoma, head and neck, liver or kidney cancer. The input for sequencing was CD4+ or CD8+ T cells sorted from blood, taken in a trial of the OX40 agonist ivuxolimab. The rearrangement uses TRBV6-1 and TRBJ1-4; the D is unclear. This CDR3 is CASSEGDLNEKLFF. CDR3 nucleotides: TGTGCCAGCAGTGAGGGCGACTTAAATGAAAAACTGTTTTTT.